The T cell receptor beta chain described here comes from a study of T cell responses to AZD1222 COVID-19 vaccine. Overall study results and limits: Nearly half of the spike-specific TCRs reportedly recognize variant regions that carry no mutations. Sampling that yielded the repertoires occurred only after the peak T cell response. The sample set comprised mostly white British donors with more females, and clonal diversity was possibly underestimated.

Comment on this clone: Its antigen remains unidentified.

The germline CDR1 and CDR2 sequences are MDHEN and SYDVKM. V lost 6 bases and J lost 1, with 12 bases in between. The CDR3 is 14 residues long. The data were produced by immunoSEQ multiplex PCR, yet TCRdb's version contains in-frame clones alone and is incomplete. The repertoire holds about 130,000 clones, with roughly nine tenths as singletons. The sample was peripheral blood, taken 28 days after the second AZD1222 dose. The chain employs TRBV28 and TRBJ1-2; D is unresolved. The TCR sequence derives from an adult who received the AZD1222 COVID-19 vaccine. The CDR3 DNA reads TGTGCCAGCAGATACAGCCTATTTAACTATGGCTACACCTTC. Translating it yields CASRYSLFNYGYTF.